Listed below are T cell receptor beta chains from one sample, sequenced in a study of blood T cell repertoires in COVID-19. Sequencing was performed with immunoSEQ multiplex PCR; in TCRdb, only in-frame clones are kept and a portion is missing. This table holds 130,000 to 150,000 clones, around nine tenths found once. Sequencing was done on a sample of peripheral blood. The receptors stem from a human donor in a cohort sampled during active COVID-19. The CDR3 runs from the conserved cysteine through the conserved F or W. D genes are given only for firm matches. Not all rows give a size; the values are once, few, many and, for expanded clones, a class.

size	V	length	D	J	CDR3	DNA
-	TRBV7-2	13	-	TRBJ1-1	CASSRRGNTEAFF	TGTGCCAGCAGCAGGAGGGGGAACACTGAAGCTTTCTTT
-	TRBV7-2	17	TRBD2	TRBJ2-5	CASSLVSSASGSVAQYF	TGTGCCAGCAGCTTAGTATCTAGCGCTAGCGGGAGCGTAGCCCAGTACTTC
-	TRBV6-2/TRBV6-3	15	TRBD1	TRBJ2-5	CASSNAGQGAKTQYF	TGTGCCAGCAGCAATGCTGGACAGGGGGCGAAGACCCAGTACTTC
-	TRBV5-1	17	-	TRBJ2-1	CASSSQPGGSRYNEQFF	TGCGCCAGCAGCTCTCAGCCTGGGGGGAGTAGATACAATGAGCAGTTCTTC
-	TRBV28	14	TRBD1	TRBJ2-2	CASRIGQASGELFF	TGTGCCAGCAGGATCGGACAGGCCTCCGGGGAGCTGTTTTTT
-	TRBV6-5	15	TRBD2	TRBJ2-1	CASSPGLVGLDEQFF	TGTGCCAGCAGTCCCGGACTAGTGGGGTTGGATGAGCAGTTCTTC
-	TRBV5-5	14	TRBD1	TRBJ1-1	CASMSGGLNTEAFF	TGTGCCAGCATGTCAGGGGGCCTGAACACTGAAGCTTTCTTT
once	TRBV29-1	12	TRBD1	TRBJ1-5	CSAKQGDQPQHF	TGCAGCGCCAAACAGGGGGATCAGCCCCAGCATTTT
-	TRBV7-8	17	TRBD2	TRBJ2-7	CASSLVGGGRASYEQYF	TGTGCCAGCAGCTTAGTTGGTGGCGGGAGGGCCTCCTACGAGCAGTACTTC
-	TRBV7-2	15	-	TRBJ2-3	CASSYGGGGGDTQYF	TGTGCCAGCAGCTATGGGGGCGGGGGTGGAGATACGCAGTATTTT
-	TRBV19	13	TRBD1	TRBJ2-5	CASTQGAGETQYF	TGTGCCAGTACACAGGGGGCGGGTGAGACCCAGTACTTC
-	TRBV10-2	13	TRBD1	TRBJ1-1	CASSLTGATEAFF	TGCGCCAGCAGCCTAACAGGGGCCACTGAAGCTTTCTTT
-	TRBV19	15	-	TRBJ1-3	CASRSRQNSGNTIYF	TGTGCCAGTCGTTCGAGGCAAAACTCTGGAAACACCATATATTTT
-	TRBV9	15	TRBD2	TRBJ2-7	CASSVGGGGAYEQYF	TGTGCCAGCAGCGTAGGTGGCGGGGGAGCCTACGAGCAGTACTTC
-	TRBV4-2	15	TRBD2	TRBJ2-5	CASSQGGLAEETQYF	TGTGCCAGCAGCCAAGGAGGGCTAGCGGAAGAGACCCAGTACTTC
-	TRBV19	15	TRBD2	TRBJ2-1	CASSIGLAGCNEQFF	TGTGCCAGTAGTATCGGGCTAGCGGGGTGCAATGAGCAGTTCTTC
-	TRBV5-1	16	-	TRBJ1-6	CASSSTGTTPGSPLHF	TGCGCCAGCAGCTCTACAGGGACCACTCCGGGTTCACCCCTCCACTTT
-	TRBV28	15	TRBD1	TRBJ2-2	CASSFGTVSTGELFF	TGTGCCAGCAGTTTTGGGACAGTATCCACCGGGGAGCTGTTTTTT
-	TRBV6-1	14	-	TRBJ2-7	CASSEASGEGVQYF	TGTGCCAGCAGTGAAGCGAGCGGAGAGGGCGTGCAGTACTTC
-	TRBV5-6	15	TRBD2	TRBJ2-3	CASSLIAGGIDTQYF	TGTGCCAGCAGCCTCATAGCGGGAGGGATAGATACGCAGTATTTT
-	TRBV7-3	15	TRBD2	TRBJ2-5	CASSSVAGEQETQYF	TGTGCCAGCAGCTCTGTAGCGGGAGAACAAGAGACCCAGTACTTC
-	TRBV6-5	16	-	TRBJ2-3	CASSYLTGTLRDTQYF	TGTGCCAGCAGTTACCTTACAGGAACTCTGAGGGATACGCAGTATTTT
-	TRBV4-3	16	TRBD2	TRBJ2-2	CASSQAGTSPTGELFF	TGCGCCAGCAGCCAAGCCGGGACTAGCCCCACCGGGGAGCTGTTTTTT
-	TRBV7-3	15	TRBD2	TRBJ2-1	CASSLLVSGVDEQFF	TGTGCCAGCAGCTTATTAGTTAGCGGGGTCGATGAGCAGTTCTTC
-	TRBV7-8	16	-	TRBJ1-1	CASSFWGRGMNTEAFF	TGTGCCAGCAGTTTCTGGGGCAGAGGCATGAACACTGAAGCTTTCTTT
-	TRBV5-8	17	TRBD2	TRBJ2-1	CASSFFSGSGSYNEQFF	TGTGCCAGCAGCTTTTTTAGCGGGTCCGGCTCCTACAATGAGCAGTTCTTC
-	TRBV19	15	-	TRBJ1-1	CASSIRPGLGAEAFF	TGTGCCAGTAGTATTCGCCCGGGACTCGGGGCTGAAGCTTTCTTT
-	TRBV19	14	-	TRBJ1-1	CASRPGDRNTEAFF	TGTGCCAGCCGCCCAGGGGATCGTAACACTGAAGCTTTCTTT
-	TRBV4-1	16	TRBD1	TRBJ2-1	CASSQARTGIYNEQFF	TGCGCCAGCAGCCAAGCCCGGACAGGGATTTACAATGAGCAGTTCTTC
-	TRBV21-1	12	-	TRBJ1-2	CASPQGIRGYTF	TGTGCCTCCCCACAGGGAATCCGCGGCTACACCTTC
once	TRBV5-6	16	-	TRBJ2-3	CASSPETGSSTDTQYF	TGTGCCAGCAGCCCGGAGACAGGCTCTAGCACAGATACGCAGTATTTT
-	TRBV10-3	13	TRBD2	TRBJ2-1	CAISAPGLAEQFF	TGTGCCATCAGTGCTCCGGGACTAGCGGAGCAGTTCTTC
-	TRBV13	15	TRBD2	TRBJ2-7	CASSLGAGGSYEQYF	TGTGCCAGCAGCTTAGGTGCGGGGGGCTCCTACGAGCAGTACTTC
-	TRBV5-1	12	-	TRBJ2-1	CASSLDANEQFF	TGCGCCAGCAGCTTGGATGCGAATGAGCAGTTCTTC
-	TRBV15	15	TRBD2	TRBJ2-7	CATSRDLAGTYEQYF	TGTGCCACCAGCAGAGATCTAGCGGGGACCTACGAGCAGTACTTC
-	TRBV18	14	TRBD1	TRBJ1-5	CASSRQGGNQPQHF	TGTGCCAGCTCAAGACAGGGGGGAAATCAGCCCCAGCATTTT
-	TRBV29-1	13	-	TRBJ2-5	CSSTVLGQETQYF	TGCAGCTCGACAGTTCTTGGGCAAGAGACCCAGTACTTC
-	TRBV9	16	-	TRBJ1-2	CASSVAPGEGVVGYTF	TGTGCCAGCAGCGTAGCGCCCGGGGAGGGGGTTGTTGGCTACACCTTC
once	TRBV11-1	13	-	TRBJ1-5	CASAAFGNQPQHF	TGTGCCAGCGCGGCGTTCGGCAATCAGCCCCAGCATTTT
-	TRBV25-1	15	-	TRBJ1-6	CASSESRGDDSPLHF	TGTGCCAGCAGTGAATCCCGGGGTGACGATTCACCCCTCCACTTT
-	TRBV7-3	15	-	TRBJ2-3	CASSLRGGSTDTQYF	TGTGCCAGCAGCTTACGAGGAGGTAGCACAGATACGCAGTATTTT
-	TRBV12-2	18	-	TRBJ2-1	CASREDIAGGSSYNEQFF	TGTGCAAGTCGCGAAGATATAGCGGGGGGGAGCTCCTACAATGAGCAGTTCTTC
-	TRBV11-1	12	TRBD1	TRBJ2-3	CASSLDRDGQYF	TGTGCCAGCAGCCTGGACAGGGATGGGCAGTATTTT
-	TRBV7-9	14	TRBD2	TRBJ2-3	CASRSTSGGDTQYF	TGTGCCAGCAGATCGACTAGCGGGGGAGATACGCAGTATTTT
-	TRBV7-2	16	-	TRBJ1-2	CASSSVGGRPSGGYTF	TGTGCCAGCAGTTCTGTGGGGGGACGCCCTTCGGGCGGCTACACCTTC
-	TRBV29-1	16	TRBD1	TRBJ1-4	CSVALTGDTTNEKLFF	TGCAGCGTCGCGCTTACAGGGGACACGACTAATGAAAAACTGTTTTTT
once	TRBV6-6	15	TRBD2	TRBJ2-1	CASSFGTSGRNEQFF	TGTGCCAGCAGTTTTGGGACTAGCGGGAGGAATGAGCAGTTCTTC
once	TRBV7-2	13	-	TRBJ2-7	CASSVNPGYEQYF	TGTGCCAGCAGCGTTAACCCGGGGTACGAGCAGTACTTC
-	TRBV5-6	15	-	TRBJ1-3	CASSLVTGAGNTIYF	TGTGCCAGCAGCTTGGTCACGGGGGCTGGAAACACCATATATTTT
-	TRBV18	16	TRBD1	TRBJ2-1	CASSPLGTGGYNEQFF	TGTGCCAGCTCACCACTAGGGACAGGGGGCTACAATGAGCAGTTCTTC
-	TRBV11-1	14	-	TRBJ2-3	CASSADRQTDTQYF	TGTGCCAGCAGCGCAGACAGACAGACAGATACGCAGTATTTT
-	TRBV9	16	-	TRBJ1-3	CASSVNMVASGNTIYF	TGTGCCAGCAGCGTAAACATGGTAGCCTCTGGAAACACCATATATTTT
-	TRBV4-1	15	-	TRBJ1-6	CASSQQQGGDSPLHF	TGCGCCAGCAGCCAACAACAAGGGGGAGATTCACCCCTCCACTTT
-	TRBV10-3	14	TRBD1	TRBJ2-2	CAIRDRGPTGELFF	TGTGCCATCCGGGACAGGGGGCCCACCGGGGAGCTGTTTTTT
-	TRBV19	15	TRBD2	TRBJ2-7	CASSMGTSGTYEQYF	TGTGCCAGTAGTATGGGGACTAGCGGGACCTACGAGCAGTACTTC
-	TRBV6-2/TRBV6-3	18	TRBD2	TRBJ2-3	CASSRLSGGPRSADTQYF	TGTGCCAGCAGTCGCCTGTCGGGGGGGCCAAGGTCGGCAGATACGCAGTATTTT